The sequence of this T cell receptor beta chain was determined in a study of T-cell memory formation after mild COVID-19 (dated by TCRdb to the early 2020s). Looking at the study overall: Most TCR sequence clusters were specific to one of the two donors. Longitudinal TCRalpha and TCRbeta repertoire sequencing tracked T-cell clones expanding and contracting after mild COVID-19 in two donors. The cohort comprised two young, previously healthy adult volunteers, one female and one male.

In the case of this clonotype: Its target antigen remains unknown. Base qualities were left out, and no much larger clone turns up one base away.

Sequencing was carried out with an Illumina NovaSeq 6000. TCRalpha and TCRbeta cDNA libraries were built by 5'RACE with constant-segment primers, adding sample barcodes and unique molecular identifiers. Trizol reagent was used to extract RNA from every sample. Libraries were amplified in two PCR steps, with a second sample barcode and Illumina TruSeq adapters added in the second step. Sequencing of libraries was performed on an Illumina NovaSeq with 2 x 150 bp paired-end reads. On the study's bioinformatics: With migec v1.2.7, reads were demultiplexed and then collapsed into UMI-guided consensus sequences. Using mixcr v2.1.11, UMI consensuses were aligned to TRA and TRB V and J templates and then assembled into clonotypes. A clonotype was counted as expanded or contracted only if both edgeR and NoisET called the change significant, with noise models trained on biological replicates. For edgeR calls, the thresholds were a false discovery rate-adjusted p below 0.01 and a log2 fold-change of 1. As an exploratory analysis of dynamics, max-normalized trajectories of the 1000 most abundant clonotypes were examined with PCA combined with hierarchical clustering. Separately sequenced CD4+ and CD8+ repertoires were used to assign the CD4 or CD8 phenotype of responding clones. The public reads were run again by TCRdb, first through fastp at Q25 and then through MiXCR, and only productive beta chains were kept. One record per CDR3 amino acid sequence lists the most common genes and DNA. TCRdb's processing, not the authors', yielded these V and J calls. The sample table lists about 270,000 distinct CDR3 sequences, 15% of them with a count of one. Around 2.2% of the sample lies in the top ten.

Reading the germline V gene gives CDR1 SGHVS and CDR2 FQNEAQ. The CDR3 goes from the cysteine to the phenylalanine over 16 residues. CDR3 DNA only is kept here, 48 bases in frame from base 1. V gives up 5 bases and J gives up 8 bases, and the segment between their germline ends measures 19 bases. Results and caveats for the whole study, not just this receptor: Balanced CD4/CD8 phenotypes were observed for clones contracting from day 15 to 85, whereas a bias towards CD4+ was observed for a second wave of clones expanding from day 15 to 37. Contracting CD4+ clones turned up mainly in the CM and EM memory subsets, whereas EMRA was where CD8+ clones were enriched. SARS-CoV-2 specificity was not confirmed for the second-wave clones peaking on day 37. Some responding clones were detected in pre-infection memory, suggesting pre-existing cross-reactive memory T cells joined the SARS-CoV-2 response. The study covered only a couple of mild cases, and larger cohorts including severe cases with pre-infection samples were considered necessary.

Ficoll-Paque density gradient centrifugation was used to isolate PBMCs. This TCR was sampled from an adult woman who had mild COVID-19 (a few samples of this study predate the infection). The sample titles of this study are shuffled in the database, so cell type and time point are left out; the donor was told from shared clones. Recombination connected TRBV7-8 to TRBJ1-6, with a tentative D gene TRBD1 over 6 matching bases. Material for sequencing was PBMCs or a T cell subset sorted from them (not recorded which). CDR3 region: CASSLRQAKRDSPLHF. The nucleotide sequence reads TGTGCCAGCAGCCTTAGACAGGCGAAGAGAGATTCACCCCTCCACTTT.